This TCR beta chain is drawn from a study of blood T cell repertoires in COVID-19. Across the study: The study drew acute and convalescent COVID-19 samples from the United States, Italy and Spain. From T cells, B-cell-depleted T cells, or PBMCs came the material, which was cDNA or gDNA.

V was trimmed by 4 bases and J by 5 bases, leaving 18 bases between them. This CDR3 comprises 17 residues. Germline loops: CDR1 MGHRA, CDR2 YSYEKL. Under the authors' procedure: Reference gene primer amplification yielded estimated nucleated cell counts. TCRdb's table, derived via immunoSEQ multiplex PCR, lists solely in-frame clones and lacks some. V, J and clone size are taken as reported in that table, and D and trimming were inferred from the DNA itself. The repertoire consists of roughly 200,000 clones, with around three quarters occurring once and the leading ten covering 5.5%. The chain joins TRBV4-1 to TRBJ1-6, with a possible D match to TRBD1 (6 bases). The receptor was isolated from a woman aged 70-85 years with acute or convalescent COVID-19. The sequenced material came from peripheral blood. Written as DNA, the CDR3 is TGCGCCAGCAGCCCAAGGCCCGAAGGGGGACATAATTCACCCCTCCACTTT. Its translation: CASSPRPEGGHNSPLHF.